The entry below describes one TCR beta chain. No cognate antigen has been identified for it. Per-base quality was not reported, and no clone a single base away is much larger than it. The data originate from a study of blood T cell repertoires in COVID-19 (dated by TCRdb to 2020 to 2022). Describing the broader study: The collaborator samples originated in the United States, Italy and Spain and spanned the acute and convalescent phases of COVID-19. Where available, HLA class I and class II types were taken from metadata supplied by the sample provider and were not determined by assay-based typing. A freely available public database, intended as a resource for researchers studying the immune response to SARS-CoV-2, is where the repertoires were released. Sample metadata almost always included a de-identified subject ID, COVID-19 status, age in years and sex. The material from the prospective study consisted of cDNA or gDNA derived from T cells, B-cell-depleted T cells, or PBMCs. Subjects who had been exposed to COVID-19, were actively infected with it, or had recovered from it provided the deeply sampled blood TCRbeta repertoires that made up the dataset. The samples were drawn from the first 160 participants of the ongoing ImmuneRACE study and from some 1,300 subjects provided by 6 global collaborators. Overall study results and their limits: How much clinical and demographic metadata was included differed by source and by participant, and the metadata was provided uncurated.

V and J are trimmed by 6 bases and 4 bases, and the gene matches miss 9 bases of the junction. From the cysteine up to the phenylalanine, the CDR3 has a length of 16 residues. CDR3 DNA is the only sequence kept; it has 48 bases, read in frame from the first base. CDR1 and CDR2 were assigned from the germline V gene as SGHAT and FQNNGV. In the prospective study, participants were about 18 to 100 years old, resided in 25 or so geographic areas of the United States, and were enrolled through a virtual design. In the prospective study, cohorts were assigned on the basis of participant-reported clinical history obtained from a screening survey and a study questionnaire. ImmuneRACE Cohort 3 recovered participants were defined by two consecutive negative NP/OP PCR tests, healthcare professional clearance, or symptom resolution. Mobile phlebotomists in the prospective study collected whole blood, serum and a nasopharyngeal or oropharyngeal swab from every participant. Additional blood draws and questionnaires over an approximately 2-month period could optionally be provided by prospective study participants. Blood samples from the prospective study were shipped frozen or at room temperature prior to DNA extraction.

The immunoSEQ Assay, a bias-controlled multiplex PCR, was used to amplify TCRbeta CDR3 regions from genomic DNA. On the study's bioinformatics: The number of nucleated cells in each sample was estimated from the amplification of reference gene primers within the assay. To quantify the absolute abundance of each unique TCRbeta CDR3 rearrangement, sequence reads were collapsed and filtered. Productive Simpson clonality was computed per sample as the square root of Simpson's diversity index over productive rearrangements. In its TCRdb copy, this immuneACCESS table keeps in-frame sequences only and misses some clones. Where compared with another copy, unresolved V genes explain less than half of these, and the others have no known cause. The DNA gave D and trimming, while V, J and clone size come from that table. The table for this sample lists a few hundred thousand clones; approximately 89% of them were counted only once. The ten largest account for approximately 9.4% of the sample.

The receptor's source is a woman aged 40 to 50 who had recovered from COVID-19. The chain couples TRBV11-2 to TRBJ2-2; 9 bases in the junction line up with TRBD1. Sequencing input: PBMCs or T cells enriched from blood (not recorded which). This receptor has the CDR3 CASRFRTGVGTGELFF. At the DNA level, the sequence is TGTGCCAGCAGATTTCGGACAGGGGTGGGCACCGGGGAGCTGTTTTTT.